A single TCR beta chain is shown here with its context. Its specificity is not known. Expressed TCRB transcripts were sequenced after all isolated RNA was converted to cDNA. The data were produced by immunoSEQ multiplex PCR, yet TCRdb's version contains in-frame clones alone and is incomplete. The sample has 200,000 to 250,000 clones; 25% to 30% are singletons. These data belong to a study of beta chain features in type 1 diabetes. Points from the study as a whole: Across all four CD4+ subsets, people with type 1 diabetes showed modestly shorter TCRB CDR3s. Type 1 diabetes patients had fewer VDJ junction insertions and more deletions.

This CDR3 has 13 residues. V was trimmed by 6 bases and J by 5 bases, leaving 14 bases between them. Germline lookup yields CDR1 SQVTM and CDR2 ANQGSEA. Sequencing was performed on central memory CD4+ T cells from blood. This sequence originates from a man younger than 40 in good health. The chain employs TRBV29-1 and TRBJ1-5; D is ambiguous. The CDR3 DNA is TGCAGCGTCGGGTGGCGGGATGATCAGCCCCAGCATTTT. Encoded protein: CSVGWRDDQPQHF.